The 9 T cell receptor beta chains reported below all come from one sample, sequenced in a study of cytomegalovirus exposure and HLA in healthy donors. The study ran its PCR with 60 Vbeta and 13 Jbeta primers. Data came from immunoSEQ multiplex PCR; TCRdb stores just in-frame clones and leaves some out. Among 50,000 to 65,000 clones, over 70% were seen once, and the ten largest hold approximately 50%. The sequenced material came from PBMCs. These receptors all come from a man aged 45-65 years in good health and CMV-seropositive.

The chain joins TRBV7-2 to TRBJ1-2, with 9 bases lining up with TRBD1. This CDR3 is 13 amino acids long. CDR1 is SGHTA, CDR2 FQGNSA, per germline. Trimming removed 5 bases from V and 6 bases from J; junction bases left unmatched: 4. The CDR3 nucleotides are TGTGCCAGCAGCCCTCGACAGGGGGATGGCTACACCTTC. Its translation is CASSPRQGDGYTF.

The chain has TRBV5-1 and TRBJ1-2, with D possibly TRBD1 on 5 matching bases. This CDR3 spans 19 amino acids. V lost 3 bases and J 9 bases, leaving 33 bases between the germline ends. CDR1 and CDR2 from the germline V gene are SGHRS and YFSETQ. CDR3 residues: CASSSSGGTVAGDIWRYTF. The CDR3 DNA reads as TGCGCCAGCAGCTCTTCGGGGGGGACGGTGGCTGGGGATATATGGCGCTACACCTTC.

The chain has TRBV7-9 and TRBJ2-5, with 8 bases fitting TRBD2. J lost 4 bases, V lost 1 base, and 8 bases had no gene match. This CDR3 has 16 amino acids. Germline CDR1 and CDR2: SEHNR and FQNEAQ (reference sequence). CDR3 residues: CASSLVAGGALETQYF. The DNA of the CDR3 is TGTGCCAGCAGCTTAGTAGCCGGGGGGGCCCTAGAGACCCAGTACTTC.

The chain employs TRBV28 and TRBJ2-3; a possible D gene is TRBD2 (5 bases). Germline CDR1 and CDR2: MDHEN and SYDVKM. The CDR3 has 13 residues. Trimming stripped 5 bases from V and 6 bases from J, with 12 bases between. The CDR3 nucleotides are TGTGCCAGCAGTCGGATTCGAGGGGATACGCAGTATTTT. Translation: CASSRIRGDTQYF. Using reference TRBV28 and TRBJ2-3 for the parts outside the CDR3, the full variable domain is DVKVTQSSRYLVKRTGEKVFLECVQDMDHENMFWYRQDPGLGLRLIYFSYDVKMKEKGDIPEGYSVSREKKERFSLILESASTNQTSMYLCASSRIRGDTQYFGPGTRLTVL.

This chain uses TRBV4-1 with TRBJ2-1; 13 bases are a match to TRBD2. V trimming: 3 bases; J trimming: 8 bases; junction bases outside the gene matches: 4. CDR1 and CDR2 from the germline V gene are MGHRA and YSYEKL. The CDR3 consists of 15 residues. The CDR3 nucleotides are TGCGCCAGCAGCCAGGGACTAGCGGGAATCGATGAGCAGTTCTTC. Its translation is CASSQGLAGIDEQFF.

This clone has just one count. The V and J genes are TRBV4-2 and TRBJ1-4; 7 positions agree with TRBD1. The germline gives CDR1 LGHNA, CDR2 YNFKEQ. This CDR3 has 16 amino acids. J was trimmed by 2 bases and V by 1 base; bases with no gene match: 4. The CDR3 loop is CASSQGDSRTNEKLFF. The CDR3 DNA reads as TGTGCCAGCAGCCAAGGGGACAGTCGGACTAATGAAAAACTGTTTTTT.

The chain recombines TRBV28 with TRBJ2-3, with D hard to call. This CDR3 has 11 amino acids. Germline V gives CDR1 MDHEN, CDR2 SYDVKM. The V end lost 7 bases, the J end lost 7 bases, and 9 bases lay between the germline ends. This CDR3 reads CASTRTHTQYF. The CDR3 bases are TGTGCCAGCACACGTACTCATACGCAGTATTTT.

The V gene is TRBV14, the J gene TRBJ2-2; possible D gene TRBD2, 5 bases. Germline V gene data show CDR1 as SGHDN and CDR2 as FVKESK. The V end lost 4 bases, the J end lost 4 bases, and 13 bases lay between the germline ends. CDR3 length: 15 amino acids. The CDR3 is CASSPEGLGTGELFF. The CDR3 DNA sequence: TGTGCCAGCAGCCCAGAGGGCTTAGGCACCGGGGAGCTGTTTTTT.

This clone has just one count. The chain carries TRBV11-3 and TRBJ2-5; D is perhaps TRBD2 (5 bases). The germline V and J ends were trimmed by 5 bases and 2 bases, with 12 bases remaining between them. Germline V lookup: CDR1 SGHNT, CDR2 YENEEA. The CDR3 has 14 residues. CDR3 sequence: CASSQASGQETQYF. The CDR3 nucleotides read TGTGCCAGCAGCCAAGCGTCGGGGCAAGAGACCCAGTACTTC.